This TCR beta chain is drawn from a study of blood T cell repertoires in COVID-19. As originally analysed: Using reference gene primer amplification, nucleated cell counts were estimated. Using immunoSEQ multiplex PCR, the repertoire was profiled, and TCRdb retains in-frame clones only, with some absent. V, J and clone size reflect that table, while D and trimming were determined from the DNA. The table records some 210,000 clones, approximately 90% of them present only once. The CDR3 consists of 13 residues. Germline CDR1 and CDR2: MDHEN and SYDVKM. V lost 5 bases and J 3 bases, leaving 9 bases between the germline ends. Participants, about 18 to 95 years old, spanned some 23 US areas. Allocation to cohorts depended on clinical history reported by the participants.

The clonotype originates from a man younger than 30 with acute COVID-19. The chain links TRBV28 to TRBJ2-3; D is undetermined. The sequenced material came from PBMCs or T cells enriched from blood (not recorded which). CDR3 sequence: CASSPPRTDTQYF. CDR3 DNA sequence: TGTGCCAGCAGTCCCCCCAGAACAGATACGCAGTATTTT.